Sequencing of this T cell receptor (beta chain) was carried out in a study of T cell responses to AZD1222 COVID-19 vaccine. Study information: The analysis combined second doses at about 4 or about 12 weeks. General observations from the study: Spike-specific TCRs gained breadth and depth after people received two AZD1222 doses. AZD1222 recipients seropositive at baseline numbered only five to seven. Donors, mostly white British, included more females; clonal diversity was possibly underestimated.

Concerning this clone: No antigen is known for it.

This CDR3 region has 13 residues. Germline CDR1 LGHDT, CDR2 YNNKEL (reference sequence). The V end was cut by 2 bases, the J end by 7 bases, with 8 bases between. Sequencing was performed with immunoSEQ multiplex PCR; in TCRdb, only in-frame clones are kept and a portion is missing. Here the sample spans about 110,000 clones, less than 95% being singletons. The source is an adult in good health. Sequenced here: peripheral blood, sampled on day 0 of AZD1222 vaccination. This chain connects TRBV3-1 (or the pseudogene TRBV3-2) to TRBJ2-2; D remains unclear. The DNA of the CDR3 is TGTGCCAGCAGCCAAATGCTGGGCGGGGAGCTGTTTTTT. This codes for CASSQMLGGELFF.